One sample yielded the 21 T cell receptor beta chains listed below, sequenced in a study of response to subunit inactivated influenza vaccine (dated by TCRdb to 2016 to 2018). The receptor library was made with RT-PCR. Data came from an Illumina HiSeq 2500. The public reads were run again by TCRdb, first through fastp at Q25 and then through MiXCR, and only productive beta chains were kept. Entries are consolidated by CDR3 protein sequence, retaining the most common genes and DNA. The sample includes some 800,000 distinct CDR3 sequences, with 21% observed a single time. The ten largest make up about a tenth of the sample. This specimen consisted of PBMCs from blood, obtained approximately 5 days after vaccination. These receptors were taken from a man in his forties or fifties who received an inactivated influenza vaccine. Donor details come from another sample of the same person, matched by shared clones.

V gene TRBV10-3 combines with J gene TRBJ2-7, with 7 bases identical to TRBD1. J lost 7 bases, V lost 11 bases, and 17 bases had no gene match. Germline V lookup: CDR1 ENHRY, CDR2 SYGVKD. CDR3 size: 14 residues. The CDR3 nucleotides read TGTGCCGCATCAGGTCGGGACAGTACTAAAGAGCAGTACTTC. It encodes CAASGRDSTKEQYF.

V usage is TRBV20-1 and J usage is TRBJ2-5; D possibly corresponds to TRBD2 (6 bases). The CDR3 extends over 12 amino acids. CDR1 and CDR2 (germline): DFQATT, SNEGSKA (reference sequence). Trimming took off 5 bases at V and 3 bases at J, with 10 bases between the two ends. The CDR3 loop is CSALRLEETQYF. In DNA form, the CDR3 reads TGCAGTGCTCTCCGACTAGAAGAGACCCAGTACTTC.

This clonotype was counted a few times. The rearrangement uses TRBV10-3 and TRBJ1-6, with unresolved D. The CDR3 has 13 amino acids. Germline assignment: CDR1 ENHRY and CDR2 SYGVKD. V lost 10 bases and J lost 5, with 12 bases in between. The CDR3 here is CANRGRDNSPLHF. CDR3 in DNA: TGTGCCAACCGCGGACGGGATAATTCACCCCTCCACTTT.

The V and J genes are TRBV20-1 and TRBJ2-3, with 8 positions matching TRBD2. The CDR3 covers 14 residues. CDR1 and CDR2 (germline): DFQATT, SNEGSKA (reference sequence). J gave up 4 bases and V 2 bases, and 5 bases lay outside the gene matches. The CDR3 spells CSARNAGGADTQYF. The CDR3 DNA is TGCAGTGCTAGAAATGCGGGGGGCGCAGATACGCAGTATTTT.

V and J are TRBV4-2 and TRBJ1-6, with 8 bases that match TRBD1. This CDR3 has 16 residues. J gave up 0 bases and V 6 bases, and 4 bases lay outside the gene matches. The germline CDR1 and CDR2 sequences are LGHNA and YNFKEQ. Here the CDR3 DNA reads TGTGCCAGCAGGGACAGGGAAAGCTCCTATAATTCACCCCTCCACTTT. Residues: CASRDRESSYNSPLHF.

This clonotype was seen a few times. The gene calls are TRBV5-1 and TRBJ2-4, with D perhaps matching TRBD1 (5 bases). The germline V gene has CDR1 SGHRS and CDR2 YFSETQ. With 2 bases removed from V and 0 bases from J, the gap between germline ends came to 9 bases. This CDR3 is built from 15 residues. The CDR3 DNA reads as TGCGCCAGCAGCTTAACAGGTGTAGCCAAAAACATTCAGTACTTC. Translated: CASSLTGVAKNIQYF.

CDR3 loop: CASSLGLGQGGYEQYF. DNA for the CDR3: TGCGCCAGCAGCTTGGGTTTGGGACAGGGGGGCTACGAGCAGTACTTC. The V call is TRBV5-1, the J call TRBJ2-7; 11 bases line up with TRBD1. Per germline, CDR1 SGHRS and CDR2 YFSETQ. With 0 bases clipped from V and 3 bases from J, the junction kept 5 bases outside the gene matches. This CDR3 comprises 16 residues.

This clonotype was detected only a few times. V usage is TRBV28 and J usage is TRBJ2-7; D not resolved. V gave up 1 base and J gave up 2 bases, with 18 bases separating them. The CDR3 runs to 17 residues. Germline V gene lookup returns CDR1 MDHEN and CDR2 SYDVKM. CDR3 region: CASSLFSGRKLTYEQYF. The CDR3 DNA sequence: TGTGCCAGCAGTTTATTCTCTGGGCGAAAACTAACCTACGAGCAGTACTTC.

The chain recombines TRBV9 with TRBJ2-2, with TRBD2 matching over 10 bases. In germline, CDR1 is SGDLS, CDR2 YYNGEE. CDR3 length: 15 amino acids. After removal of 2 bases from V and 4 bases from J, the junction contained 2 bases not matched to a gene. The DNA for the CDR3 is TGTGCCAGCAGCGTTAGCGGGGGGCGCACCGGGGAGCTGTTTTTT. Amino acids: CASSVSGGRTGELFF.

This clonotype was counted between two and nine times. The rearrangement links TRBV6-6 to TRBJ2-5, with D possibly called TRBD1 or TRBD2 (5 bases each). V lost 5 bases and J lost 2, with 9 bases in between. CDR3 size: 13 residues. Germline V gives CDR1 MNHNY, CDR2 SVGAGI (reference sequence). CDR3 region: CASSGTDQETQYF. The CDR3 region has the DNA TGTGCCAGCAGTGGGACGGATCAAGAGACCCAGTACTTC.

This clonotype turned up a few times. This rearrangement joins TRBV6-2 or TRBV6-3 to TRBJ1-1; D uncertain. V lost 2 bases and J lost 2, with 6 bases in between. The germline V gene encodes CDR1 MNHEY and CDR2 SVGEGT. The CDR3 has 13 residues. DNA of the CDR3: TGTGCCAGCAGTTACCGCAGAAACACTGAAGCTTTCTTT. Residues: CASSYRRNTEAFF.

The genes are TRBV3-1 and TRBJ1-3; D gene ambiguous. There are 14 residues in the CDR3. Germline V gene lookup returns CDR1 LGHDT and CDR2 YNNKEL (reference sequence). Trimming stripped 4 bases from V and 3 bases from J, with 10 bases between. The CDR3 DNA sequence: TGTGCCAGCAGCCCAACGGCTGATGGAAACACCATATATTTT. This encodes CASSPTADGNTIYF.

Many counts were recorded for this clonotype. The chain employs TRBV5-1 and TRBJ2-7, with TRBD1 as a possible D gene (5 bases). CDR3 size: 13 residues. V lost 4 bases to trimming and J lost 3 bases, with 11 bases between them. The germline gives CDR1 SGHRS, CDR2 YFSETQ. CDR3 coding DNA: TGCGCCAGCAGCGTGGACACAAACTACGAGCAGTACTTC. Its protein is CASSVDTNYEQYF.

CDR3 bases: TGTGCCATCAGTGAGTCTGCCAGGGGGGTCTATGGCTACACCTTC. It translates to CAISESARGVYGYTF. This chain connects TRBV10-3 to TRBJ1-2; 7 bases agree with TRBD1. Looked up from germline, CDR1 is ENHRY and CDR2 is SYGVKD. The CDR3 is 15 amino acids. After removal of 0 bases from V and 4 bases from J, the junction contained 5 bases not matched to a gene.

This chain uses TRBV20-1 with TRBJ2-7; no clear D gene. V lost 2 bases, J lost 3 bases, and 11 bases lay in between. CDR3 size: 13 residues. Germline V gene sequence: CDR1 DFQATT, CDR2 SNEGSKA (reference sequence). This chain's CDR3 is CSARPRASYEQYF. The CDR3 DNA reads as TGCAGTGCTAGACCCCGGGCCAGCTACGAGCAGTACTTC.

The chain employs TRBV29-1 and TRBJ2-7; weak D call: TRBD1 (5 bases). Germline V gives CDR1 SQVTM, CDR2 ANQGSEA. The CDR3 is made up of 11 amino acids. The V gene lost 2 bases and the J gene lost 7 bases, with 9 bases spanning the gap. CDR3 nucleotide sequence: TGCAGCGTTGAACAACAGGAGGAGCAGTACTTC. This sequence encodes CSVEQQEEQYF.

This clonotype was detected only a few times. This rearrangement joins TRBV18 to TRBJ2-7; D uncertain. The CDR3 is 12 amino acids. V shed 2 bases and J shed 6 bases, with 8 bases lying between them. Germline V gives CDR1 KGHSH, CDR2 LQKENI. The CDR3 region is CASSPGPVEQYF. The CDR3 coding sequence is TGTGCCAGCTCACCAGGGCCGGTCGAGCAGTACTTC.

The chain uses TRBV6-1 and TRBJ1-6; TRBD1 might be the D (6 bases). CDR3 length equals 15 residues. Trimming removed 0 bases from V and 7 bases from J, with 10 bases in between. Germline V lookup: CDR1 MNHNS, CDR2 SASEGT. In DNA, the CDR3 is TGTGCCAGCAGTGAAGCGGTAGGACAGAATTCACCCCTCCACTTT. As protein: CASSEAVGQNSPLHF.

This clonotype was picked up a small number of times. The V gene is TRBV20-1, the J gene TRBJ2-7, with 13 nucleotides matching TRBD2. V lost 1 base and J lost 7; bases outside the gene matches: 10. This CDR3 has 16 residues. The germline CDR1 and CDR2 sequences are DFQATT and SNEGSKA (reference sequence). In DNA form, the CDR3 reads TGCAGTGCTAGAGCCTGGGGGGGACTAGCGGGGTATGAGCAGTACTTC. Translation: CSARAWGGLAGYEQYF.

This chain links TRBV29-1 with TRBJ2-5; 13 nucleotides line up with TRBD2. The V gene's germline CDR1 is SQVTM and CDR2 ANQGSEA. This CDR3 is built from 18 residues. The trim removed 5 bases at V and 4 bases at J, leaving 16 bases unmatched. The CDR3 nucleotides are TGCAGCGTTCCCAATAACCGACTAGCGGGAGGAAATAGAGAGACCCAGTACTTC. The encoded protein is CSVPNNRLAGGNRETQYF.

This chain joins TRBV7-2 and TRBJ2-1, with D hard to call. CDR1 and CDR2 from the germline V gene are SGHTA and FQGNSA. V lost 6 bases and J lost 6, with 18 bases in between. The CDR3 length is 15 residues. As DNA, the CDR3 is TGTGCCAGCAGAATAAGACACCGCGGCTCCAATGAGCAGTTCTTC. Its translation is CASRIRHRGSNEQFF.